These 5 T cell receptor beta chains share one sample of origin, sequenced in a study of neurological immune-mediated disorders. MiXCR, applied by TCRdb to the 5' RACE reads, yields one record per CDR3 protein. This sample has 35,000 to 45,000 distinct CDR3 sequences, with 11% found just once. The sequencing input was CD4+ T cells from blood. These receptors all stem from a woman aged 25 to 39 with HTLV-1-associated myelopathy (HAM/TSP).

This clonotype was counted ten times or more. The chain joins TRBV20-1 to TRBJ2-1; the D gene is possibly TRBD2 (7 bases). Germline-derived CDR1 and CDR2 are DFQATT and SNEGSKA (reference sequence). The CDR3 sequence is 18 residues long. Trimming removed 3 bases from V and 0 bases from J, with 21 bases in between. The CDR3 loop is CSARGAGKTSLSYNEQFF. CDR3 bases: TGCAGTGCTAGGGGGGCGGGCAAGACTAGCCTCTCCTACAATGAGCAGTTCTTC.

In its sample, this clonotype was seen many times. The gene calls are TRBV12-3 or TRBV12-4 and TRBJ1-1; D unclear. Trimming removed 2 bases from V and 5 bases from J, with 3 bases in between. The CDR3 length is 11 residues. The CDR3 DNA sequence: TGTGCCAGCAGTTTATGGACTGAAGCTTTCTTT. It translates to CASSLWTEAFF.

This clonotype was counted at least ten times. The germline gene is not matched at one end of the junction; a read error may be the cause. CDR3 region: CASSPSGWIGQDTLF. The CDR3 region has the DNA TGTGCCAGCTCACCATCGGGTTGGATCGGACAGGATACTCTCTTT. V usage is TRBV18 and J usage is TRBJ1-1, with 7 bases aligning to TRBD1. Germline V gene data show CDR1 as KGHSH and CDR2 as LQKENI. This CDR3 has 15 residues.

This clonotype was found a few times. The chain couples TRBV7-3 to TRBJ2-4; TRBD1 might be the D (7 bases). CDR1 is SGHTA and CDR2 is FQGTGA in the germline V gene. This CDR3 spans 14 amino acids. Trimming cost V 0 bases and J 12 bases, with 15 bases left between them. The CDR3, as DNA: TGTGCCAGCAGCTTAACAGGGCAGGGGGGCACTCAGTACTTC. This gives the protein CASSLTGQGGTQYF.

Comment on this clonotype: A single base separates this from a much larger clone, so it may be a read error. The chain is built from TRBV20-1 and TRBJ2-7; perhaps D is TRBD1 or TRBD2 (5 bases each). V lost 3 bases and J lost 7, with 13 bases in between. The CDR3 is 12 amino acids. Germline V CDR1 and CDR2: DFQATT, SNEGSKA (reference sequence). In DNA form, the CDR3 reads TGCAGTGCTAGCACCAGGGCGGGTGAGCAGTACTTC. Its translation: CSASTRAGEQYF.